This T cell receptor beta chain was identified during a study of cytomegalovirus exposure and HLA in healthy donors. Study-level information: Drawn from HLA-typed donors, around 85 million unique TCRs were held in an early data release. Study-level findings and limits: Certain indistinguishable V segments, among them TRBV6-2 and TRBV6-3, were excluded. The authors enumerated roughly 180 TCR beta chains as linked to cytomegalovirus.

The study ran its PCR with 60 Vbeta and 13 Jbeta primers. The repertoire was sequenced with immunoSEQ multiplex PCR; TCRdb's copy has only in-frame clones and lacks some. Its table records around 200,000 clones. The V gene lost 0 bases and the J gene lost 5 bases, with 9 bases spanning the gap. CDR3 size: 14 residues. Germline V gene lookup returns CDR1 WSHSY and CDR2 SAAADI. Points on this clone: Its target is unknown.

What was sequenced was PBMCs. The chain has TRBV10-2 and TRBJ2-3, with D perhaps matching TRBD2 (5 bases). The TCR sequence derives from a woman in her late teens or twenties in good health and CMV-seropositive. The CDR3 loop reads CASSESGARDTQYF. CDR3 nucleotide sequence: TGCGCCAGCAGTGAGTCGGGAGCGAGAGATACGCAGTATTTT.